The 20 T cell receptor beta chains reported below all come from one sample, sequenced in a study of metastatic and nonmetastatic thyroid tumors (dated by TCRdb to between 2020 and 2021). Before undergoing thyroid surgery, none of the patients had been given any kind of treatment. The library was generated by PCR. TCRdb records Illumina HiSeq 4000 as the sequencer. The public reads were reprocessed in TCRdb via fastp at Q25 and MiXCR, keeping in-frame beta chains. For this sample there are approximately 24,000 clones; under 25% appear just once. The top ten constitute about an eighth of the sample. The source material was blood. The receptors were sampled from a male donor with papillary thyroid cancer or a benign thyroid nodule (not recorded which). Some clones in this sample may be carry-over from other donors' samples.

The table lists this clone with many counts. V and J are TRBV3-2 and TRBJ2-1; the tabulated D call, TRBD1, remains unverified against the DNA. TRBV3-2 is a known pseudogene. The CDR3 is 20 residues long. CDR3 DNA: TGTGCCAGCAGCCAGAAAAGGCTCCTAGGGACAGACAGTCCCTACAATGAGCAGTTCTTC. This codes for CASSQKRLLGTDSPYNEQFF.

This sequence joins TRBV5-1 and TRBJ2-2, with D perhaps TRBD2 (5 bases). The CDR3 is made up of 14 amino acids. Per germline, CDR1 SGHRS and CDR2 YFSETQ. Trimming stripped 4 bases from V and 2 bases from J, with 9 bases between. For the CDR3, the DNA is TGCGCCAGCAGCCTGACTATTAACACCGGGGAGCTGTTTTTT. Its protein is CASSLTINTGELFF.

As to this clone: Germline and junction disagree at one end, which may indicate a read error. The J gene is TRBJ2-7, the V gene TRBV9; 9 positions match TRBD2. The CDR3 contains 14 residues. Germline CDR1 is SGDLS and CDR2 is YYNGEE. The DNA for the CDR3 is TGTGCCAACAGCGTAGCGGGGGACTCCTACGAGCAGTACTTC. Translation: CANSVAGDSYEQYF.

This clone has at least ten counts. CDR3 DNA: TGTGCCTGGAGTGGCCCCCGGACGGGACGGCCGTGGACGCAGTATTTT. Protein product: CAWSGPRTGRPWTQYF. The chain uses TRBV30 and TRBJ2-3; D may match TRBD1 or TRBD2 (5 bases each). This CDR3 is 16 amino acids long. The V and J ends lost 1 base and 9 bases respectively, with 23 bases between them. Germline-derived CDR1 and CDR2 are GTSNPN and SVGIG (reference sequence).

The chain combines TRBV5-1 with TRBJ2-7; no clear D. Germline CDR1 SGHRS, CDR2 YFSETQ. The CDR3 has 14 amino acids. The ends were cut back, 0 bases at V and 0 bases at J, with 7 bases in the middle. In DNA form, the CDR3 reads TGCGCCAGCAGCTTGGAAGTGACCTCCTACGAGCAGTACTTC. As protein: CASSLEVTSYEQYF.

In its sample, this clone was seen many times. The chain uses TRBV28 and TRBJ2-1; 8 bases map to TRBD2. CDR1 is MDHEN, CDR2 SYDVKM, per germline. Trimming at V came to 11 bases and at J to 7 bases, leaving 13 bases not matched to a gene. This CDR3 has 14 amino acids. CDR3 residues: CAGKSGGSANEQFF. In DNA form, the CDR3 reads TGTGCCGGCAAGTCGGGAGGGAGTGCTAATGAGCAGTTCTTC.

By share, this clone ranks as medium-sized. The chain combines TRBV6-1 with TRBJ2-1, with 7 bases matching TRBD2. This CDR3 region has 15 residues. With 1 base clipped from V and 4 bases from J, the junction kept 4 bases outside the gene matches. CDR1 MNHNS and CDR2 SASEGT come from the germline V gene. The CDR3 protein is CASSEGGSRYNEQFF. The CDR3 bases are TGTGCCAGCAGTGAAGGCGGGAGCCGATACAATGAGCAGTTCTTC.

By share, this clone counts as medium-sized (0.01 to 0.1%). The chain has TRBV20-1 and TRBJ2-1; tentative D call: TRBD2 (6 bases). Trimming took 5 bases from V and 2 from J, leaving 13 bases between them. This CDR3 has 14 residues. Looked up from germline, CDR1 is DFQATT and CDR2 is SNEGSKA (reference sequence). The CDR3 is CSAGTPTTYNEQFF. The CDR3, as DNA: TGCAGTGCTGGGACTCCTACGACCTACAATGAGCAGTTCTTC.

This clone was detected only a few times. The V and J genes are TRBV6-1 and TRBJ2-1; D ambiguous. This CDR3 has 12 residues. Germline CDR1 MNHNS, CDR2 SASEGT. V dropped 10 bases and J dropped 8 bases, with 15 bases sitting between them. The CDR3 loop is CAIRASWYEQFF. The CDR3 DNA is TGTGCCATCAGAGCTAGTTGGTATGAGCAGTTCTTC.

V usage is TRBV13 and J usage is TRBJ2-1; 10 bases align to TRBD2. V was pared by 1 base and J by 7 bases, with 4 bases of the junction left unmatched. CDR1 PRHDT and CDR2 FYEKMQ come from the germline V gene (reference sequence). This CDR3 contains 15 residues. The CDR3 DNA reads as TGTGCCAGCAGCTTAGACCAGCGGGGGGGGAATGAGCAGTTCTTC. Translated: CASSLDQRGGNEQFF.

This rearrangement joins TRBV5-1 to TRBJ2-7; no firm D call. CDR1 is SGHRS, CDR2 YFSETQ, per germline. The CDR3 totals 12 residues. Trimming pared 7 bases from V and 2 bases from J, leaving 10 bases between. Here the CDR3 reads CASFYEPYEQYF. CDR3 in DNA: TGCGCCAGCTTTTACGAACCCTACGAGCAGTACTTC.

A note on this clone: An end of the junction differs from the germline gene, which may be a read error. The rearrangement links TRBV20-1 to TRBJ1-4, with D perhaps TRBD1 (6 bases). The CDR3 totals 16 residues. Germline V gives CDR1 DFQATT, CDR2 SNEGSKA (reference sequence). Here the CDR3 reads CSATSMRGATNEELFF. In nucleotides, the CDR3 is TGCAGTGCCACGTCGATGAGGGGGGCAACTAATGAAGAACTGTTTTTT.

This clone was counted at least ten times. The chain recombines TRBV27 with TRBJ1-2, with TRBD1 matching over 8 bases. V gave up 8 bases and J gave up 7 bases; unmatched junction bases: 9. Germline CDR1 is MNHEY and CDR2 is SMNVEV (reference sequence). This CDR3 contains 13 residues. CDR3 region: CASAGQGAAGYTF. In nucleotides, the CDR3 is TGTGCCAGCGCCGGGCAGGGGGCCGCTGGCTACACCTTC.

V usage is TRBV11-2 and J usage is TRBJ2-7; D perhaps matches TRBD2 (6 bases). CDR1 SGHAT and CDR2 FQNNGV come from the germline V gene. There are 15 residues in the CDR3. V was pared by 0 bases and J by 2 bases, with 11 bases between. The DNA for the CDR3 is TGTGCCAGCAGCTTAGATGGCGGGAAGGCCTACGAGCAGTACTTC. This translates into CASSLDGGKAYEQYF.

By share, this clone counts as medium-sized. The chain has TRBV27 and TRBJ2-7, with D possibly matching TRBD2 (5 bases). Germline V lookup: CDR1 MNHEY, CDR2 SMNVEV (reference sequence). The CDR3 has 14 residues. Trimming took off 0 bases at V and 5 bases at J, with 11 bases between the two ends. The CDR3 bases are TGTGCCAGCAGTTTATCGAGGGCCTACAACGAGCAGTACTTC. Its protein product is CASSLSRAYNEQYF.

This clone occurred a few times. A read error is possible here, since a much larger clone lies one base away. The V and J genes are TRBV14 and TRBJ2-5; the D call may be TRBD1 or TRBD2 (7 bases each). Trimming shortened V by 4 bases and J by 9 bases, and 15 bases separated the two germline ends. The CDR3 is made up of 13 amino acids. Germline V gene sequence: CDR1 SGHDN, CDR2 FVKESK. The CDR3 DNA reads as TGTGCCAGCAGCCCCGCGACAGGGAGGGCCCAGTACTTC. Its translation is CASSPATGRAQYF.

Ten or more counts support this clone. The CDR3 DNA reads TGCGCCAGCAGCTTGCTAGACGAGCAGTACTTC. This sequence encodes CASSLLDEQYF. The chain links TRBV5-1 to TRBJ2-7; no reliable D call. This CDR3 comprises 11 residues. V was clipped by 1 base and J by 5 bases, with 4 bases between them. Looked up from germline, CDR1 is SGHRS and CDR2 is YFSETQ.

This clone was found many times. The V gene is TRBV4-1, the J gene TRBJ2-1, with 13 bases identical to TRBD2. In germline, CDR1 is MGHRA, CDR2 YSYEKL. CDR3 length: 20 amino acids. The J segment lost 8 bases and the V segment lost 3 bases, leaving 19 bases of the junction unmatched. The CDR3 DNA follows: TGCGCCAGCAGCCACCCAAAAGGACTAGCGGGAGTCAAGAGGTCTGATGAGCAGTTCTTC. Its protein is CASSHPKGLAGVKRSDEQFF.

By share, this clone counts as medium-sized. J is TRBJ2-2 and V is TRBV19; 10 bases align to TRBD2. The V segment lost 7 bases and the J segment 6 bases; nucleotides outside the gene matches: 5. The length of the CDR3 is 14 residues. Looked up from germline, CDR1 is LNHDA and CDR2 is SQIVND (reference sequence). For the CDR3, the DNA is TGTGCCAGTAAGCTAGCGGGAGAGGCCGGGGAGCTGTTTTTT. Protein: CASKLAGEAGELFF.

This clone appeared a few times. The germline gene is not matched at one end of the junction; a read error may be the cause. V is TRBV28 and J is TRBJ2-7; no definite D call. The CDR3 runs 13 residues. Germline V gene lookup returns CDR1 MDHEN and CDR2 SYDVKM. This chain's CDR3 is CSSSFRTGPEQYF. CDR3 coding DNA: TGTTCCAGCAGTTTCCGTACTGGGCCCGAGCAGTACTTC.